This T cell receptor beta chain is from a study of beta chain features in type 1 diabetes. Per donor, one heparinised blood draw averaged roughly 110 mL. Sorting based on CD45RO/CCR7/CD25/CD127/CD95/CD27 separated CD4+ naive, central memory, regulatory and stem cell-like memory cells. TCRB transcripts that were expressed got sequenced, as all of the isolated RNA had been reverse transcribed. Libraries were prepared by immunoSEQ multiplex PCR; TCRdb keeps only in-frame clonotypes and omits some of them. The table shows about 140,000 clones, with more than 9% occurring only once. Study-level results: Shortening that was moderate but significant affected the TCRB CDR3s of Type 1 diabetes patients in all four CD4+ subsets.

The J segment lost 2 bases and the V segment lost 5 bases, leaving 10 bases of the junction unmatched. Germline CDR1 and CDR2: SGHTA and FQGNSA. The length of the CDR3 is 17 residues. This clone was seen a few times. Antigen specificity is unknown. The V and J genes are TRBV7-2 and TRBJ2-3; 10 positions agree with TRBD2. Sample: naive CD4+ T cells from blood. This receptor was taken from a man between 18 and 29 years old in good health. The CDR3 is CASSPTLAGASTDTQYF. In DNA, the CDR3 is TGTGCCAGCAGCCCGACCCTAGCGGGGGCCTCCACAGATACGCAGTATTTT.